The 17 T cell receptor beta chains below all came from one sample that was sequenced in a study of human T cells and chemical hapten exposure. As for time point: patch test 3, about 24 weeks after DPC sensitization. Treatment here: therapeutic diphenylcyclopropenone sensitization with weekly scalp DPC. Blood, whole and unfractionated, served as the source for total RNA extraction. Each CDR3 protein gets one entry after TCRdb re-called the RACE reads with MiXCR. This repertoire shows 30,000 to 40,000 distinct CDR3 sequences, roughly an eighth found once; its top ten account for 2% to 2.5%. Specimen: whole blood, collected in connection with sensitization to the hapten diphenylcyclopropenone (DPC). The receptors stem from a woman in her thirties or forties with alopecia areata. Some clones in this sample may be carry-over from other donors' samples.

This clonotype was observed a handful of times. CDR3 sequence reads: CASSIHGTGLSNQPQHF. CDR3 coding DNA: TGCGCCAGCAGCATACATGGGACCGGACTTAGCAATCAGCCCCAGCATTTT. The chain recombines TRBV5-1 with TRBJ1-5; TRBD1 might be the D (5 bases). The V gene's germline CDR1 is SGHRS and CDR2 YFSETQ. The CDR3 sequence is 17 residues long. The V end was cut by 4 bases, the J end by 0 bases, with 17 bases between.

This clonotype was seen a few times. The V and J genes are TRBV2 and TRBJ2-1, with D unclear. The CDR3 loop spans 17 amino acids. Germline CDR1 reads SNHLY; CDR2 reads FYNNEI. Trimming took 3 bases from V and 0 from J, leaving 15 bases between them. The CDR3: CASSEIKAPSSYNEQFF. CDR3 bases: TGTGCCAGCAGTGAGATAAAGGCTCCGAGCTCCTACAATGAGCAGTTCTTC.

This clonotype occurred many times. V and J are TRBV18 and TRBJ2-7; 9 bases line up with TRBD2. The germline V gene encodes CDR1 KGHSH and CDR2 LQKENI. This CDR3 comprises 14 residues. V trimming: 3 bases; J trimming: 4 bases; junction bases outside the gene matches: 4. CDR3 coding DNA: TGTGCCAGCTCACCTGGTAGCGGGAGTTACGAGCAGTACTTC. Encoded protein: CASSPGSGSYEQYF.

CDR3 region: CASTGVVGGSYEQYF. CDR3 nucleotide sequence: TGTGCCAGCACCGGGGTAGTGGGGGGATCCTACGAGCAGTACTTC. The V gene is TRBV28, the J gene TRBJ2-7; maybe TRBD2 (6 bases). V lost 7 bases and J lost 1, with 17 bases in between. CDR1 is MDHEN and CDR2 is SYDVKM in the germline V gene. The CDR3 runs to 15 residues.

The sample holds a few counts of this clonotype. This rearrangement joins TRBV28 to TRBJ2-1, with D uncertain. From germline, CDR1 is MDHEN and CDR2 SYDVKM. V was cut by 3 bases and J by 8 bases, with 11 bases left in between. There are 13 residues in the CDR3. CDR3 in DNA: TGTGCCAGCAGTTTGAATTGGGCGGATGAGCAGTTCTTC. This codes for CASSLNWADEQFF.

J is TRBJ2-5 and V is TRBV5-1, with D possibly being TRBD1 or TRBD2 (5 bases each). The CDR3 has 15 amino acids. The germline V gene encodes CDR1 SGHRS and CDR2 YFSETQ. V dropped 4 bases and J dropped 4 bases, with 17 bases sitting between them. The CDR3 here is CASSRGHFGTETQYF. DNA for the CDR3: TGCGCCAGCAGCAGAGGACACTTTGGGACAGAGACCCAGTACTTC.

This clonotype was recorded many times. The chain links TRBV20-1 to TRBJ2-5; D remains unclear. The CDR3 covers 13 residues. CDR1 DFQATT and CDR2 SNEGSKA come from the germline V gene (reference sequence). Trimming took off 0 bases at V and 4 bases at J, with 9 bases between the two ends. The CDR3 here is CSARDPRTETQYF. The DNA of the CDR3 is TGCAGTGCTAGAGATCCCCGGACAGAGACCCAGTACTTC.

This clonotype has a handful of counts. The chain couples TRBV28 to TRBJ2-5; a weak D match, TRBD2 (6 bases). With 6 bases removed from V and 4 bases from J, the gap between germline ends came to 15 bases. The CDR3 is 14 residues long. Germline V gene sequence: CDR1 MDHEN, CDR2 SYDVKM. CDR3 DNA sequence: TGTGCCAGCAGCCCCGGGGGTGTCCGAGAGACCCAGTACTTC. It yields the protein CASSPGGVRETQYF. Full variable domain (remainder filled in from reference TRBV28 and TRBJ2-5): DVKVTQSSRYLVKRTGEKVFLECVQDMDHENMFWYRQDPGLGLRLIYFSYDVKMKEKGDIPEGYSVSREKKERFSLILESASTNQTSMYLCASSPGGVRETQYFGPGTRLLVL.

The rearrangement uses TRBV18 and TRBJ1-6; D is uncertain. CDR3 length: 13 residues. V was shortened by 6 bases and J by 9 bases, with 12 bases between the two germline ends. Germline V gene lookup returns CDR1 KGHSH and CDR2 LQKENI. CDR3: CASSSSDLSPLHF. In DNA form, the CDR3 reads TGTGCCAGCTCCTCGTCTGATCTTTCACCCCTCCACTTT.

This clonotype was picked up a small number of times. The chain is built from TRBV6-5 and TRBJ2-3; possible D gene TRBD2, 5 bases. V lost 7 bases to trimming and J lost 1 base, with 12 bases between them. The CDR3 spans 14 residues. Germline CDR1 is MNHEY and CDR2 is SVGAGI. CDR3 region: CASNRRTGTDTQYF. In DNA form, the CDR3 reads TGTGCCAGCAACCGAAGGACTGGCACAGATACGCAGTATTTT.

The chain uses TRBV3-1 and TRBJ2-3, with D possibly TRBD1 on 6 matching bases. The length of the CDR3 is 15 residues. Germline V gene lookup returns CDR1 LGHDT and CDR2 YNNKEL (reference sequence). The ends were cut back, 5 bases at V and 2 bases at J, with 14 bases in the middle. CDR3 coding DNA: TGTGCCAGCAGCACAGGGAGCGGAGACACAGATACGCAGTATTTT. It yields the protein CASSTGSGDTDTQYF.

The sample holds many counts of this clonotype. The CDR3 DNA sequence: TGTGCCAGCAGCTTAGCGGCGCAGGCCCCCTACGAGCAGTACTTC. Its translation: CASSLAAQAPYEQYF. This chain links TRBV11-2 with TRBJ2-7; D remains unclear. The CDR3 is 15 residues long. Per germline, CDR1 SGHAT and CDR2 FQNNGV. The V gene lost 1 base and the J gene lost 2 bases, with 12 bases spanning the gap.

Many counts were recorded for this clonotype. This rearrangement joins TRBV7-2 to TRBJ1-6; D is possibly TRBD1 (5 bases). Trimming removed 1 base from V and 4 bases from J, with 8 bases in between. The V gene's germline CDR1 is SGHTA and CDR2 FQGNSA. This CDR3 has 15 residues. This CDR3 reads CASSLVRDYNSPLHF. Here the CDR3 DNA reads TGTGCCAGCAGCTTAGTCAGGGATTATAATTCACCCCTCCACTTT.

Remarks on this clonotype: This could be a read error, since a much larger clone is one nucleotide away. The rearrangement uses TRBV10-2 and TRBJ2-2; D unclear. V lost 7 bases and J 6 bases, leaving 9 bases between the germline ends. CDR3 size: 12 residues. The germline V gene encodes CDR1 WSHSY and CDR2 SAAADI. The CDR3 DNA is TGCGCCAGCAACCCCCGCGCCGGGGAGCTGTTTTTT. This gives the protein CASNPRAGELFF.

This clonotype appeared a few times. The chain links TRBV28 to TRBJ1-5; D ambiguous. The V gene lost 5 bases and the J gene lost 4 bases, with 15 bases spanning the gap. CDR3 length: 15 residues. Germline V CDR1 and CDR2: MDHEN, SYDVKM. The CDR3 loop is CASSPTDAGNQPQHF. The CDR3 DNA is TGTGCCAGCAGTCCGACGGACGCAGGAAATCAGCCCCAGCATTTT.

This clonotype was counted ten times or more. The genes are TRBV6-6 and TRBJ1-2; D unclear. This CDR3 has 12 residues. Germline CDR1 reads MNHNY; CDR2 reads SVGAGI (reference sequence). V dropped 6 bases and J dropped 2 bases, with 7 bases sitting between them. The DNA for the CDR3 is TGTGCCAGCAGCGGAGAGAACTATGGCTACACCTTC. This encodes CASSGENYGYTF.

The table lists this clonotype with a few counts. The genes are TRBV10-3 and TRBJ2-1; 7 bases map to TRBD2. Trimming cost V 4 bases and J 7 bases; bases outside gene matches: 4. Germline V gives CDR1 ENHRY, CDR2 SYGVKD. The CDR3 runs 13 residues. CDR3 in amino acids: CAISGAGANEQFF. Here the CDR3 DNA reads TGTGCCATCAGTGGGGCGGGAGCAAATGAGCAGTTCTTC.